These 8 T cell receptor beta chains share one sample of origin, sequenced in a study of blood T cell repertoires in COVID-19 (dated by TCRdb to the early 2020s). The library was obtained by the immunoSEQ multiplex PCR assay. TCRdb carries this immuneACCESS record with in-frame sequences only. Its versions omit some clonotypes, under half of them owing to an unresolved V gene in the studies checked, with the rest unexplained. The sample has about 60,000 clones on record, 80% to 90% of them singletons. Of the sample, about 1.2% falls within the top ten clones. The material sequenced was peripheral blood. The receptors stem from a man in his forties with acute or convalescent COVID-19.

The chain joins TRBV27 to TRBJ2-1; 7 bases match TRBD2. The V gene end was trimmed by 5 bases and the J gene end by 4 bases; junction bases not matched to a gene: 11. From germline, CDR1 is MNHEY and CDR2 SMNVEV (reference sequence). The CDR3 consists of 16 residues. CDR3 in amino acids: CASSPRGVSTYNEQFF. The DNA for the CDR3 is TGTGCCAGCAGTCCCCGGGGGGTTTCGACTTACAATGAGCAGTTCTTC.

V and J are TRBV3-1 (or the pseudogene TRBV3-2) and TRBJ2-5; TRBD2 might be the D (7 bases). Germline CDR1 and CDR2: LGHDT and YNNKEL (reference sequence). V gave up 1 base and J gave up 5 bases, with 14 bases separating them. CDR3 length equals 15 residues. The CDR3 sequence: CASSQGRGAWETQYF. CDR3 DNA: TGTGCCAGCAGCCAAGGCCGGGGGGCGTGGGAGACCCAGTACTTC.

This chain joins TRBV6-5 and TRBJ1-1, with D perhaps TRBD1 (5 bases). From germline, CDR1 is MNHEY and CDR2 SVGAGI. This CDR3 region has 15 residues. V was pared by 5 bases and J by 10 bases, with 23 bases between. CDR3 loop: CASSPDLGGDWRAFF. The CDR3 DNA sequence: TGTGCCAGCAGTCCCGACCTGGGGGGGGATTGGCGAGCTTTCTTT.

The rearrangement links TRBV5-4 to TRBJ2-1; possibly TRBD2 for D (7 bases). Trimming took 4 bases from V and 6 from J, leaving 20 bases between them. Per the germline V gene, CDR1 is SGHNT and CDR2 is YYREEE (reference sequence). This CDR3 is 16 amino acids long. In nucleotides, the CDR3 is TGTGCCAGCAGCGACGGGGGGCAGGGTAGGTTCAATGAGCAGTTCTTC. The encoded protein is CASSDGGQGRFNEQFF.

The CDR3 region is CASSFQGETQAFF. CDR3 DNA: TGCGCCAGCAGCTTCCAGGGCGAGACTCAAGCTTTCTTT. V usage is TRBV5-1 and J usage is TRBJ1-1; tentative D call: TRBD1 (5 bases). V was shortened by 2 bases and J by 9 bases, with 14 bases between the two germline ends. This CDR3 is 13 amino acids long. CDR1 is SGHRS, CDR2 YFSETQ, per germline.

This clone was seen a few times. The chain is built from TRBV7-9 and TRBJ2-5, with 10 nucleotides matching TRBD2. This CDR3 is 15 amino acids long. Germline V gives CDR1 SEHNR, CDR2 FQNEAQ (reference sequence). The V and J ends lost 1 base and 5 bases, in that order; junction bases with no gene match: 4. CDR3 nucleotide sequence: TGTGCCAGCAGCTTAGGTCAGCGGGGGGGCGAGACCCAGTACTTC. It specifies CASSLGQRGGETQYF.

This clone came up a few times. The chain is built from TRBV7-9 and TRBJ2-1, with TRBD1 as a possible D gene (6 bases). The CDR3 length is 13 residues. From germline, CDR1 is SEHNR and CDR2 FQNEAQ (reference sequence). Trimming cost V 1 base and J 9 bases, with 10 bases left between them. The CDR3 here is CASSLVGGIEQFF. As DNA, the CDR3 is TGTGCCAGCAGCTTAGTTGGGGGCATTGAGCAGTTCTTC. The whole variable domain, filled in from reference TRBV7-9 and TRBJ2-1, reads DTGVSQNPRHKITKRGQNVTFRCDPISEHNRLYWYRQTLGQGPEFLTYFQNEAQLEKSRLLSDRFSAERPKGSFSTLEIQRTEQGDSAMYLCASSLVGGIEQFFGPGTRLTVL.

V and J are TRBV5-1 and TRBJ1-4; no clear D gene. Trimming stripped 4 bases from V and 0 bases from J, with 7 bases between. Germline CDR1 SGHRS, CDR2 YFSETQ. The CDR3 extends over 14 amino acids. CDR3 protein: CASSPVTTNEKLFF. In nucleotides, the CDR3 is TGCGCCAGCAGCCCGGTAACAACTAATGAAAAACTGTTTTTT.